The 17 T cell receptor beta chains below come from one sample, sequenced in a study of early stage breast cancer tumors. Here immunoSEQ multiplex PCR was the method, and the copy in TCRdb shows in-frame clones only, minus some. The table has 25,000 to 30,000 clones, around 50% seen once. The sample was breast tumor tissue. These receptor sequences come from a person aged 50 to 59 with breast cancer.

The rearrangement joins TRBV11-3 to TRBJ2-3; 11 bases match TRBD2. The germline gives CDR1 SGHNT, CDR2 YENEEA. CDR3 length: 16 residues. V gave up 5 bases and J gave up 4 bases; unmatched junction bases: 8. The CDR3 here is CASSQRLAGSSDTQYF. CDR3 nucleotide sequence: TGTGCCAGCAGCCAGAGACTAGCGGGGAGTTCAGATACGCAGTATTTT.

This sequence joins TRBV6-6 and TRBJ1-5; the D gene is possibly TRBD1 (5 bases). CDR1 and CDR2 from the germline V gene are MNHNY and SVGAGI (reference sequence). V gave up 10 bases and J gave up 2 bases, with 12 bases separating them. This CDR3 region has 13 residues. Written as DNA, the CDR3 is TGTGCCATCAGGGACGAGGGCAATCAGCCCCAGCATTTT. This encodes CAIRDEGNQPQHF.

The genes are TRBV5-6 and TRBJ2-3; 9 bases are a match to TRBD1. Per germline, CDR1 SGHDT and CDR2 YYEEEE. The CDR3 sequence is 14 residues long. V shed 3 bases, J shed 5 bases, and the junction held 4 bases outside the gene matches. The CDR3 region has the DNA TGTGCCAGCAGCTGGGACAGGGCGGTAGATACGCAGTATTTT. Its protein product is CASSWDRAVDTQYF.

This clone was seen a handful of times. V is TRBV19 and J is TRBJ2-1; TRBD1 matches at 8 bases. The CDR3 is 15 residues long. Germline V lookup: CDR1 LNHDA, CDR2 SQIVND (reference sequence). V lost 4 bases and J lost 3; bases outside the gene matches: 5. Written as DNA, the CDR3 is TGTGCCAGTAGTACGACAGGGGTCGGCTACAATGAGCAGTTCTTC. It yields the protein CASSTTGVGYNEQFF.

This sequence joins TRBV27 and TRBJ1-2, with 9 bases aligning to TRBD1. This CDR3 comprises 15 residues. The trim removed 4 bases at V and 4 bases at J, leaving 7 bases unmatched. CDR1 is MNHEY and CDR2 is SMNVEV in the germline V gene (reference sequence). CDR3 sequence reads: CASSWRGTGFYGYTF. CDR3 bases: TGTGCCAGCAGTTGGCGCGGGACAGGGTTCTATGGCTACACCTTC.

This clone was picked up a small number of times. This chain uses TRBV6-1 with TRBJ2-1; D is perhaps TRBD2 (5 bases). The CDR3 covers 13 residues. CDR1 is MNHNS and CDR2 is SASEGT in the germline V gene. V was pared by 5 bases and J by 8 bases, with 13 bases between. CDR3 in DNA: TGTGCCAGCAGTAGGACTGTCCGGGATGAGCAGTTCTTC. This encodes CASSRTVRDEQFF.

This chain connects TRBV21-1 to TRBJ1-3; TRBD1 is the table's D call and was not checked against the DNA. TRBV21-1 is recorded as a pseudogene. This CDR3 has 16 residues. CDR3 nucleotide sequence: TGTGCCGGGTCAAACAGGGGGGAAAGGTCTGGAAACACCATATATTTT. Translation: CAGSNRGERSGNTIYF.

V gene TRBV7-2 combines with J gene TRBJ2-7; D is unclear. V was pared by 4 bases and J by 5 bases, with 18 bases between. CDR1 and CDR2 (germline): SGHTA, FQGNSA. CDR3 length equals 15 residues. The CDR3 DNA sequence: TGTGCCAGCAGCTGGTTCGCGCAGTTTGAGAACGAGCAGTACTTC. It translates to CASSWFAQFENEQYF.

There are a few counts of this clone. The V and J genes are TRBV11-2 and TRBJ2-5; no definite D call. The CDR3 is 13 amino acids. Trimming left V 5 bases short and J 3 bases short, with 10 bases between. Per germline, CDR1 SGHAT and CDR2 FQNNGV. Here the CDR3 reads CASSVIPEETQYF. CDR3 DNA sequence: TGTGCCAGCAGCGTAATCCCTGAAGAGACCCAGTACTTC.

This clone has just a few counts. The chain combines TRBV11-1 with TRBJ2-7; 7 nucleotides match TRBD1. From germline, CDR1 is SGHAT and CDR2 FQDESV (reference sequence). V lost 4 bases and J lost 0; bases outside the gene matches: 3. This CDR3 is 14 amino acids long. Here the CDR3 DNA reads TGTGCCAGCAGCTCGGACAGGAGCTCCTACGAGCAGTACTTC. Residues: CASSSDRSSYEQYF.

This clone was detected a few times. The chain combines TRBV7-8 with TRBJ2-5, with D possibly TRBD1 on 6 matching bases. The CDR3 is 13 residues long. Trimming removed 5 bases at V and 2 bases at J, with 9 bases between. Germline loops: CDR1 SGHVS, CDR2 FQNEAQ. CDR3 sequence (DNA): TGTGCCAGCAGCCCCAGGGGTCAAGAGACCCAGTACTTC. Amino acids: CASSPRGQETQYF.

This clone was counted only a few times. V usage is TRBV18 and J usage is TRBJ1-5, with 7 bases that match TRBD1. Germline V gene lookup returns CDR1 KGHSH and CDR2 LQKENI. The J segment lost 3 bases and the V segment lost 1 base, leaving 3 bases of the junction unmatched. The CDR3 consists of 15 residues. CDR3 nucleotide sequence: TGTGCCAGCTCACCACGGGACAGTTTCAATCAGCCCCAGCATTTT. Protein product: CASSPRDSFNQPQHF.

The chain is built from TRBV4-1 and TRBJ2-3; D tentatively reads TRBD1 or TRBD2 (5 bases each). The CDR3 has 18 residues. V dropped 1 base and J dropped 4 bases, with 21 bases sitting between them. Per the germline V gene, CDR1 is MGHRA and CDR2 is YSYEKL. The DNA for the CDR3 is TGCGCCAGCAGCCAAGTCCCCTTCTGGGGGAGTAGGGCAGATACGCAGTATTTT. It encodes CASSQVPFWGSRADTQYF.

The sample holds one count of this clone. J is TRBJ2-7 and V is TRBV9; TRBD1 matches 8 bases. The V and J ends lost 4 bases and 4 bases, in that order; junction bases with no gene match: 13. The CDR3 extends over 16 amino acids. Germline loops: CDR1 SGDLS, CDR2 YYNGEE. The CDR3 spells CASSPMGDRGHYEQYF. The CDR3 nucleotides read TGTGCCAGCAGCCCTATGGGCGACAGGGGTCATTACGAGCAGTACTTC.

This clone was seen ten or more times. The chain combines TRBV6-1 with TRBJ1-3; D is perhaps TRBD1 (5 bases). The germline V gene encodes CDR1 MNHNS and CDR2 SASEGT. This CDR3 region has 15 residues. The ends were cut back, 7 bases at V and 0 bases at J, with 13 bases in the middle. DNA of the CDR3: TGTGCCAGCAAGGAGGGGCTCAACTCTGGAAACACCATATATTTT. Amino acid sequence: CASKEGLNSGNTIYF.

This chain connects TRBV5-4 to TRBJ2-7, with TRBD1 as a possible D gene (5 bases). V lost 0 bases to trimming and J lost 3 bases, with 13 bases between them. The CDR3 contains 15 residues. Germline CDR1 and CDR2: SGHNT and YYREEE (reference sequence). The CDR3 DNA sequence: TGTGCCAGCAGCTTGGTTTCAGGGCGTTTCTACGAGCAGTACTTC. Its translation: CASSLVSGRFYEQYF.

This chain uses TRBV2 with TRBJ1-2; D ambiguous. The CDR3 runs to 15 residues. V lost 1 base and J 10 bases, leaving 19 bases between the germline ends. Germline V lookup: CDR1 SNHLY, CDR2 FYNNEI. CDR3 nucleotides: TGTGCCAGCAGTGAAGGAGGCCTAGGTTCAGGAGACTACACCTTC. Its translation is CASSEGGLGSGDYTF.